One and the same sample provided the 5 T cell receptor beta chains below, sequenced in a study of beta chain features in type 1 diabetes (dated by TCRdb to 2016 to 2019). Paper-wide results and their limitations: A moderate but significant shortening of TCRB CDR3 length was observed in type 1 diabetes patients in all four CD4+ subsets.

Antigen specificity for these receptors is unknown. The library was produced with the immunoSEQ multiplex PCR assay. The entire amount of isolated RNA was reverse transcribed using the High Capacity cDNA Reverse Transcription Kit, so the sequenced TCRB transcripts were expressed ones. TCRdb obtained this table from immuneACCESS and retained in-frame rearrangements with V and J assigned. These tables miss some clones; where compared with another copy, unresolved V genes account for less than half of the shortfall, and the remainder is unexplained. Present in this sample are about 280,000 clones, 15% of which were seen just once. Less than 0.02% of the sample goes to the ten largest clones. Sequencing was performed on naive CD4+ T cells from blood. This specimen's cell subset or site label, interpreted: true naive CD4+ T cells. The receptors shown here come from a man between 18 and 29 years old with type 1 diabetes.

The J gene is TRBJ2-5, the V gene TRBV9, with TRBD2 identical over 10 bases. Germline V CDR1 and CDR2: SGDLS, YYNGEE. The CDR3 covers 16 residues. J was trimmed by 5 bases and V by 4 bases; bases with no gene match: 11. CDR3 in amino acids: CASSTRSGGASETQYF. DNA of the CDR3: TGTGCCAGCAGCACCCGCAGCGGGGGGGCCAGCGAGACCCAGTACTTC. Together with reference TRBV9 and TRBJ2-5, the CDR3 gives the full variable domain: DSGVTQTPKHLITATGQRVTLRCSPRSGDLSVYWYQQSLDQGLQFLIQYYNGEERAKGNILERFSAQQFPDLHSELNLSSLELGDSALYFCASSTRSGGASETQYFGPGTRLLVL.

V and J are TRBV9 and TRBJ2-2; 7 bases match TRBD1. With 4 bases clipped from V and 3 bases from J, the junction kept 15 bases outside the gene matches. The CDR3 loop spans 18 amino acids. The germline V gene has CDR1 SGDLS and CDR2 YYNGEE. CDR3 amino acids: CASSSITKGGWDTGELFF. CDR3 nucleotides: TGTGCCAGCAGCTCCATTACTAAAGGGGGCTGGGACACCGGGGAGCTGTTTTTT.

The chain links TRBV7-2 to TRBJ1-4; D uncertain. V dropped 5 bases and J dropped 8 bases, with 9 bases sitting between them. Germline CDR1 SGHTA, CDR2 FQGNSA. The CDR3 loop spans 12 amino acids. The CDR3 DNA follows: TGTGCCAGCAGCGAGCGGGGAGAAAAACTGTTTTTT. Residues: CASSERGEKLFF.

The genes are TRBV9 and TRBJ1-4; TRBD1 might be the D (5 bases). The germline gives CDR1 SGDLS, CDR2 YYNGEE. The CDR3 runs to 15 residues. The germline V and J ends were trimmed by 4 bases and 7 bases, with 17 bases remaining between them. CDR3 sequence (DNA): TGTGCCAGCAGCATGCCGGGGGGACCTTCTGAAAAACTGTTTTTT. Protein product: CASSMPGGPSEKLFF. The complete variable domain, with remaining parts taken from reference TRBV9 and TRBJ1-4, reads DSGVTQTPKHLITATGQRVTLRCSPRSGDLSVYWYQQSLDQGLQFLIQYYNGEERAKGNILERFSAQQFPDLHSELNLSSLELGDSALYFCASSMPGGPSEKLFFGSGTQLSVL.

CDR3 DNA: TGTGCCAGCTCACCACGGGCCAGGGGTGAATCACCCCTCCACTTT. Its translation is CASSPRARGESPLHF. The rearrangement uses TRBV18 and TRBJ1-6; the D gene is possibly TRBD1 (6 bases). Germline V gene data show CDR1 as KGHSH and CDR2 as LQKENI. Trimming left V 1 base short and J 10 bases short, with 14 bases between. This CDR3 contains 15 residues.